The next 15 T cell receptor beta chains were all read from a single sample in a study of T-cell reconstitution after alpha-beta-depleted transplantation in children (dated by TCRdb to about 2016). The library was obtained by PCR. The instrument was an Illumina HiSeq 2500. Molecular barcoding was employed in the preparation of TCR libraries, with unique molecular identifiers being used to normalize TCRbeta repertoire quantification. TCRdb redid the processing of the public reads, applying fastp at Q25 and MiXCR, and retained in-frame beta chains. Each entry is one CDR3 protein sequence, shown with its most common DNA and genes. The sample data list hundreds of thousands of distinct CDR3 sequences, and around 8.4% of these were observed just once. The ten biggest clones cover roughly 36% of the sample. The treatment or condition label on this specimen signifies: allogeneic hematopoietic cell transplantation with graft depleted of TCRalphabeta T cells and CD19 B cells.

This sample comprised PBMCs, mostly from graft donor cells, obtained 360 days after TCRalphabeta/CD19-depleted stem cell transplant. The receptors here all came from a male patient between 2 and 15 years old who had a stem cell transplant for acute myeloid leukemia, so the T cells may come from the graft donor.

The J gene is TRBJ1-3, the V gene TRBV5-1; 8 positions agree with TRBD1. V lost 4 bases to trimming and J lost 2 bases; unmatched junction nucleotides: 8. The CDR3 covers 16 residues. CDR1 is SGHRS, CDR2 YFSETQ, per germline. CDR3 coding DNA: TGCGCCAGCAGCCTGAGGGACAGGTCTACTGGAAACACCATATATTTT. It encodes CASSLRDRSTGNTIYF.

This clonotype was detected many times. CDR3 region: CASSYFQDRGNRETQYF. The CDR3 DNA sequence: TGTGCCAGCAGTTACTTCCAGGACAGGGGGAATCGAGAGACCCAGTACTTC. This chain connects TRBV6-2 or TRBV6-3 to TRBJ2-5; 10 bases line up with TRBD1. This CDR3 comprises 17 residues. J lost 4 bases, V lost 1 base, and 9 bases had no gene match. Germline CDR1 reads MNHEY; CDR2 reads SVGEGT.

The J gene is TRBJ2-1, the V gene TRBV5-5; D could derive from TRBD1 or TRBD2 (5 bases each). The CDR3 runs to 16 residues. Trimming removed 1 base from V and 2 bases from J, with 13 bases in between. Germline V lookup: CDR1 SGHKS, CDR2 YYEKEE (reference sequence). CDR3 amino acids: CASSLTGTAAYNEQFF. DNA of the CDR3: TGTGCCAGCAGCTTGACTGGGACCGCAGCCTACAATGAGCAGTTCTTC.

This rearrangement joins TRBV14 to TRBJ2-1; TRBD1 matches 8 bases. Looked up from germline, CDR1 is SGHDN and CDR2 is FVKESK. The V gene end was trimmed by 4 bases and the J gene end by 3 bases; junction bases not matched to a gene: 8. This CDR3 region has 16 residues. DNA for the CDR3: TGTGCCAGCAGCCTAAACGCAGGGGGCTTCTACAATGAGCAGTTCTTC. Protein: CASSLNAGGFYNEQFF. Supplemented by reference TRBV14 and TRBJ2-1, the full variable domain reads EAGVTQFPSHSVIEKGQTVTLRCDPISGHDNLYWYRRVMGKEIKFLLHFVKESKQDESGMPNNRFLAERTGGTYSTLKVQPAELEDSGVYFCASSLNAGGFYNEQFFGPGTRLTVL.

This clonotype was recorded many times. The chain joins TRBV20-1 to TRBJ2-7; tentative D call: TRBD1 (6 bases). This CDR3 contains 12 residues. Trimming cost V 3 bases and J 2 bases, with 8 bases left between them. Germline V gene sequence: CDR1 DFQATT, CDR2 SNEGSKA (reference sequence). The CDR3 spells CSASQGTYEQYV. CDR3 nucleotides: TGCAGTGCTAGTCAGGGGACCTACGAGCAGTACGTC.

This clonotype appeared many times. This rearrangement joins TRBV4-1 to TRBJ1-4, with D perhaps TRBD1 (6 bases). Germline-derived CDR1 and CDR2 are MGHRA and YSYEKL. CDR3 length: 16 amino acids. With 2 bases removed from V and 3 bases from J, the gap between germline ends came to 13 bases. The CDR3, as DNA: TGCGCCAGCAGCCAATGGGGGCCCGAGGCTAATGAAAAACTGTTTTTT. Translating gives CASSQWGPEANEKLFF.

This clonotype was observed at least ten times. One end of the junction does not line up with germline, which may come from a read error. The chain is built from TRBV27 and TRBJ2-1, with TRBD2 matching 10 bases. CDR1 is MNHEY, CDR2 SMNVEV, per germline (reference sequence). CDR3 length: 14 residues. The DNA for the CDR3 is TGCGTAGCGGGAGGCATTTACAACAACAATGAGCAGTTCTTC. This encodes CVAGGIYNNNEQFF.

This clonotype was observed once. The chain links TRBV5-1 to TRBJ2-1; D is unresolved. The CDR3 runs 18 residues. V was shortened by 1 base and J by 9 bases, with 26 bases between the two germline ends. Germline values: CDR1 SGHRS, CDR2 YFSETQ. CDR3 in DNA: TGCGCCAGCAGCTTGATTACGGCAGGAGCCTTAGGACGAGGTGAGCAGTTCTTC. Amino acid sequence: CASSLITAGALGRGEQFF.

The rearrangement uses TRBV9 and TRBJ1-1, with a possible D match to TRBD1 (5 bases). CDR1 is SGDLS, CDR2 YYNGEE, per germline. V lost 0 bases and J lost 4, with 13 bases in between. CDR3 length: 15 amino acids. The CDR3 DNA reads TGTGCCAGCAGCGTAGGGGGGGGATTGATCACTGAAGCTTTCTTT. It encodes CASSVGGGLITEAFF.

This rearrangement joins TRBV20-1 to TRBJ2-3; a weak D match, TRBD1 (6 bases). Germline V lookup: CDR1 DFQATT, CDR2 SNEGSKA (reference sequence). The CDR3 runs to 14 residues. Trimming left V 2 bases short and J 5 bases short, with 14 bases between. This chain's CDR3 is CSARIGGTGDTQYF. The CDR3 coding sequence is TGCAGTGCTAGAATAGGGGGTACGGGAGATACGCAGTATTTT.

The table lists this clonotype with many counts. The chain links TRBV29-1 to TRBJ2-1; D is ambiguous. Trimming took off 4 bases at V and 9 bases at J, with 25 bases between the two ends. CDR1 is SQVTM and CDR2 is ANQGSEA in the germline V gene. CDR3 size: 16 residues. The chain's CDR3 is CSVVLVRSLALIEQFF. The CDR3, as DNA: TGCAGCGTTGTTCTCGTTCGTAGCTTAGCTCTTATTGAGCAGTTCTTC.

This clonotype was counted a few times. V is TRBV18 and J is TRBJ2-7; possible D gene TRBD1, 6 bases. The CDR3 spans 15 residues. Germline loops: CDR1 KGHSH, CDR2 LQKENI. V was pared by 3 bases and J by 4 bases, with 16 bases between. Here the CDR3 reads CASSPKDRNLYEQYF. The CDR3 nucleotides read TGTGCCAGCTCACCGAAGGACAGAAACCTATACGAGCAGTACTTC.

This chain connects TRBV7-2 to TRBJ2-5; TRBD1 matches at 9 bases. Germline CDR1 reads SGHTA; CDR2 reads FQGNSA. This CDR3 comprises 14 residues. Trimming took 5 bases from V and 4 from J; bases not matched to a gene: 5. The CDR3 bases are TGTGCCAGCAGCCTAAGGACAGGGGTAGAGACCCAGTACTTC. Translation gives CASSLRTGVETQYF.

Concerning this clonotype itself: With a much larger clone just one base away, this may be a read error. The chain carries TRBV12-3 or TRBV12-4 and TRBJ1-2; D is possibly TRBD1 (6 bases). V dropped 6 bases and J dropped 4 bases, with 9 bases sitting between them. The CDR3 runs to 12 residues. The CDR3: CASSPTGYGYTF. The CDR3 DNA is TGTGCCAGCAGCCCGACAGGCTATGGCTACACCTTC.

This clonotype has ten or more counts. The chain has TRBV20-1 and TRBJ1-1, with 7 bases identical to TRBD1. V trimming: 4 bases; J trimming: 1 base; junction bases outside the gene matches: 3. This CDR3 is built from 13 residues. Germline V gene sequence: CDR1 DFQATT, CDR2 SNEGSKA (reference sequence). In DNA, the CDR3 is TGCAGTGCTATGGGACAGTCGAACACTGAAGCTTTCTTT. It encodes CSAMGQSNTEAFF.